This T cell receptor beta chain was recovered during a study of blood T cells in healthy people across ages. Healthy Caucasian individuals from Russia aged 6 to 90 served as donors. Each of the donors had approximately 10 milliliters of peripheral blood drawn into EDTA-treated Vacutainer tubes. The authors ran a second PCR of roughly 6 to 12 cycles using a sample-barcoded 5' primer and a J-beta primer mix. TCRdb re-called the 5' RACE reads through MiXCR, storing one row per CDR3 protein. The sample consists of fewer than 800,000 distinct CDR3 sequences, 21% of them appearing once. Only a few counts were recorded for this clonotype. This TCR derives from an older man in good health. The sample taken for sequencing was blood.

The CDR3 DNA reads as TGTGCCAGCAGCTACGTGCCTTGGCGGGCGTTATCCTACGAGCAGTACTTC. As protein: CASSYVPWRALSYEQYF. This chain connects TRBV5-6 to TRBJ2-7; possible D gene TRBD2, 5 bases. This CDR3 has 17 residues. Germline CDR1 SGHDT, CDR2 YYEEEE. V was shortened by 3 bases and J by 1 base, with 20 bases between the two germline ends.